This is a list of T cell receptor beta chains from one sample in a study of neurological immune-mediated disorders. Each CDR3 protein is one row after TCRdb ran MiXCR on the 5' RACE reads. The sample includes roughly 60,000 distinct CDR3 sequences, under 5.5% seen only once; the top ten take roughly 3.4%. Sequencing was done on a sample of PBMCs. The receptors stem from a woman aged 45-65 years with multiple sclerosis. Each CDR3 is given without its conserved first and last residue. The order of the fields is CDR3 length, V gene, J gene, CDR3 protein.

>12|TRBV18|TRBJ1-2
ASSRGIPDYGYT
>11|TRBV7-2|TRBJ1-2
ASSLVGSVDYT
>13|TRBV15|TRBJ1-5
ATSPDRDRGQPQH
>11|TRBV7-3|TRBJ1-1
ASSLDGDTEAF
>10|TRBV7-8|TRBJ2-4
ASSLQRGHQY
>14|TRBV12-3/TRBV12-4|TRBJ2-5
ASSFPALAAGETQY
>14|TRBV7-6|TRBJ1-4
ASSLDLSSTNEKLF
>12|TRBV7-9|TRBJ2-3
ASSSGLGTDTQY
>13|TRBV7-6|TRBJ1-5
ASSLYGDSNQPQN
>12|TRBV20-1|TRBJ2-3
SAREDRYTDTQY
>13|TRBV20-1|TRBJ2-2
SAKQAGRDTGELF
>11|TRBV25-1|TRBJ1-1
ASMGTANTEAF
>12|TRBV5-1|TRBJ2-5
ASSRGQESETQY
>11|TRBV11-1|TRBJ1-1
ASSGGPHTEAF
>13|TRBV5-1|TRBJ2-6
ASSSLGSGANVLT
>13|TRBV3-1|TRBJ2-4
ASSQGRTSWEIQY
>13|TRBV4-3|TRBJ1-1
ASSQEVVDGTEAF
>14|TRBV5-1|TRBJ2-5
ASSSQPSGDAETQY
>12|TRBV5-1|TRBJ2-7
ASSLSSSNYEQY
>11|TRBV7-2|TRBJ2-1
ASAPAGGGEQF
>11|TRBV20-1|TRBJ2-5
SADRGLRETQY
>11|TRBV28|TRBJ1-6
ASGRDRVSPLN
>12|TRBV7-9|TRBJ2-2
ASSLPPNTGELF
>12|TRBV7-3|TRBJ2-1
ASSQGLGDNEQF
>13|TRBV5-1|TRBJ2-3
ASSLGGAYTDTQY
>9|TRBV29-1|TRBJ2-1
SVGVAVGQF
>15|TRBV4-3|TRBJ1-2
ASSQALGDRGNYGYT
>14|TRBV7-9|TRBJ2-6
ASSSLRVTGANVLT
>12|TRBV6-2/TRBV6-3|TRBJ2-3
ASSTPSGDYTQY
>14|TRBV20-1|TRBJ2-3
SARDRWRGRTDTQY
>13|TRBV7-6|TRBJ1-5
ASSPGGGAAQPQH
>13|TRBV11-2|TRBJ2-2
ASSPGVLNTGELF
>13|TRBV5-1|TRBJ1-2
ASSLTGDLTYGYT
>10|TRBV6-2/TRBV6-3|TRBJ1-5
ASSNPTGWKW
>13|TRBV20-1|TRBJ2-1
SAAPVAGNYNEQF
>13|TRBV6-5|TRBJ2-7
ASSYPTGGDYEQY
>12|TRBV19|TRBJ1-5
ASFLTGSNQPQH
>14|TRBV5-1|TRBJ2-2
ASSLTEQGATGELF
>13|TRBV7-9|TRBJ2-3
ASSSLGGYTDTQY
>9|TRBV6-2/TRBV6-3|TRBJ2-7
ASSNAYEQY
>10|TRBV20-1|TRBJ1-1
SARVRETEAF
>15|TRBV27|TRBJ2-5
ASSRTVPGWTRETQY
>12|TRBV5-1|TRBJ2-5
ASSLAEEGETQY
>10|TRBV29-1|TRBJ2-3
SVGRGTDTQY
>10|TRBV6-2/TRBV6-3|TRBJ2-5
ASSYSGETQY
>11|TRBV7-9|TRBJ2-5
ASRPRGGETQY
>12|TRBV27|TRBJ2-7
ASSSRDRGLEQY
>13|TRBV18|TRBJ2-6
ASSLGGLGANVLT
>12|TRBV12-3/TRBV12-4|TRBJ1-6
ASSLQGYNSPLH
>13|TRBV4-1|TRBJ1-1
ASRPGQGAGTEAF
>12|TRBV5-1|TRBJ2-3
ASTRGGSTDTQY
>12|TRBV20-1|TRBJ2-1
SARTLLAGVEQF
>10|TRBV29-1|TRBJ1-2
SVSDGNYGYT